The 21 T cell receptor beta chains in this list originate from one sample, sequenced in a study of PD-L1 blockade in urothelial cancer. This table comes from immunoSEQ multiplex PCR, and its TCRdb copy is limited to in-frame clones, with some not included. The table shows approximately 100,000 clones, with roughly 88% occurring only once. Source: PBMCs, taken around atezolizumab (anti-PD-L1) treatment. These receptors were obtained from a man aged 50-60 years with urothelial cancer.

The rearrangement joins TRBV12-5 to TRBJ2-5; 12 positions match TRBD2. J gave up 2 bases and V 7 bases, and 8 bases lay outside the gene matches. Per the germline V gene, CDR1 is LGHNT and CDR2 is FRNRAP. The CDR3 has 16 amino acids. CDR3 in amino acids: CASALTSGRTQETQYF. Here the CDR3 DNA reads TGTGCTAGTGCCTTAACTAGCGGGAGGACTCAAGAGACCCAGTACTTC.

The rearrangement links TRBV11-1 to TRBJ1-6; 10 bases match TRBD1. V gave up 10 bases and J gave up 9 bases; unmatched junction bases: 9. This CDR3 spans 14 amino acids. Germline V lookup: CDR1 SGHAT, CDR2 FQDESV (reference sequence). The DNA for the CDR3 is TGTGCCACCAAGACAGGGGGCGCCGGTTCACCCCTCCACTTT. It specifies CATKTGGAGSPLHF. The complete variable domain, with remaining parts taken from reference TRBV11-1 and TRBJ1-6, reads EAEVAQSPRYKITEKSQAVAFWCDPISGHATLYWYRQILGQGPELLVQFQDESVVDDSQLPKDRFSAERLKGVDSTLKIQPAELGDSAMYLCATKTGGAGSPLHFGNGTRLTVT.

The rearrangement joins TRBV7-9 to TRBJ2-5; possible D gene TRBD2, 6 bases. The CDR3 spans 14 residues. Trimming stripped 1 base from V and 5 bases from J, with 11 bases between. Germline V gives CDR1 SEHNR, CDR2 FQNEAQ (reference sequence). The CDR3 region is CASSLGVGGETQYF. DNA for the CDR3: TGTGCCAGCAGCTTAGGTGTGGGAGGTGAGACCCAGTACTTC.

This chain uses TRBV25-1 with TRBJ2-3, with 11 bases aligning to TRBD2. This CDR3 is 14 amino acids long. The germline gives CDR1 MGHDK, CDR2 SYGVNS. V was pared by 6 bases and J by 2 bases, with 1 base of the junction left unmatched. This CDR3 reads CASRLAGVTDTQYF. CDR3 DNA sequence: TGTGCCAGCAGACTAGCGGGGGTCACAGATACGCAGTATTTT.

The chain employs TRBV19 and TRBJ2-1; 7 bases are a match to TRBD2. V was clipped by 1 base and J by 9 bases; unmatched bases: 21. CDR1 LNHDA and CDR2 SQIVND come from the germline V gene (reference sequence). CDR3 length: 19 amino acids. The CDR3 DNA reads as TGTGCCAGTAGTATAGTTCTAGCGGTTGAGCGGGAAATCGGGGGTGAGCAGTTCTTC. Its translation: CASSIVLAVEREIGGEQFF.

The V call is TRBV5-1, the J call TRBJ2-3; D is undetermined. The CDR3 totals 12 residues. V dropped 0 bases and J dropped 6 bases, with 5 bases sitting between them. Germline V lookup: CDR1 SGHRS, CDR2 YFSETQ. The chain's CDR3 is CASSLDRDTQYF. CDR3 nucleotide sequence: TGCGCCAGCAGCTTGGATCGGGATACGCAGTATTTT.

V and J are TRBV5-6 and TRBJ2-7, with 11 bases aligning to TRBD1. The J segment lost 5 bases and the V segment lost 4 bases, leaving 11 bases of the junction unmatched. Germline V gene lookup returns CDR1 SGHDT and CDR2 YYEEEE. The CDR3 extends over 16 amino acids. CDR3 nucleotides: TGTGCCAGCAGCCCGAATCTTGGACAGGGGGCCCACGAGCAGTACTTC. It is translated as CASSPNLGQGAHEQYF.

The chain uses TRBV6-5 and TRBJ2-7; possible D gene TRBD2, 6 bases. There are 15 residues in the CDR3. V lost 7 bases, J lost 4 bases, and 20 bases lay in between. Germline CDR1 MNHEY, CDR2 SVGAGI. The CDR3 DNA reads TGTGCCAGCACCTCCCCCCCGGGAGTAGGGTACGAGCAGTACTTC. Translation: CASTSPPGVGYEQYF.

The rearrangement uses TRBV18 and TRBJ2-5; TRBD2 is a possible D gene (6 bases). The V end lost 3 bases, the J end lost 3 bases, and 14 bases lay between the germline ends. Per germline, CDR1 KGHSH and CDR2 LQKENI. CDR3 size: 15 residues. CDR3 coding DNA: TGTGCCAGCTCACCGCCTTCCGGGAGAGAAGAGACCCAGTACTTC. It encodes CASSPPSGREETQYF.

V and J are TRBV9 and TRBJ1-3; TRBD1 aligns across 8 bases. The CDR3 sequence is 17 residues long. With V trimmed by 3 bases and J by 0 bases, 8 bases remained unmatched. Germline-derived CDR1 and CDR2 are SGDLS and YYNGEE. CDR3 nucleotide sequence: TGTGCCAGCAGCGCCCGAGGGGGACAGGACTCTGGAAACACCATATATTTT. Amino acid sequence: CASSARGGQDSGNTIYF. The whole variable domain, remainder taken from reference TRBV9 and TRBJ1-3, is DSGVTQTPKHLITATGQRVTLRCSPRSGDLSVYWYQQSLDQGLQFLIQYYNGEERAKGNILERFSAQQFPDLHSELNLSSLELGDSALYFCASSARGGQDSGNTIYFGEGSWLTVV.

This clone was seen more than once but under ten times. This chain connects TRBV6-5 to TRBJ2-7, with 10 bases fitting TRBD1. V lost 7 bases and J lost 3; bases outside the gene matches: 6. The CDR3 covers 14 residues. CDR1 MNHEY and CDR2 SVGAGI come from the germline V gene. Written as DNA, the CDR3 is TGTGCCAGCACCGACAGGGGGCCGTTCTACGAGCAGTACTTC. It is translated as CASTDRGPFYEQYF.

The CDR3 loop is CASSLGSGRPKHF. CDR3 coding DNA: TGTGCCAGCAGCCTTGGAAGCGGACGACCCAAGCATTTT. The J gene is TRBJ1-5, the V gene TRBV5-6, with D unresolved. Trimming cost V 4 bases and J 14 bases, with 19 bases left between them. The CDR3 loop spans 13 amino acids. CDR1 and CDR2 (germline): SGHDT, YYEEEE.

CDR3 amino acids: CASSLSSGRGETQYF. The CDR3 nucleotides are TGTGCCAGCAGCTTATCTAGCGGGAGGGGAGAGACCCAGTACTTC. This sequence joins TRBV7-9 and TRBJ2-5; 12 positions agree with TRBD2. Germline values: CDR1 SEHNR, CDR2 FQNEAQ (reference sequence). V trimming: 2 bases; J trimming: 4 bases; junction bases outside the gene matches: 2. The CDR3 sequence is 15 residues long.

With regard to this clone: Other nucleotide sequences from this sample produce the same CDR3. CDR3 loop: CASSPTGTYEQYF. CDR3 sequence (DNA): TGTGCCAGCTCACCGACAGGGACCTACGAGCAGTACTTC. The J gene is TRBJ2-7, the V gene TRBV18; 7 positions match TRBD1. This CDR3 is 13 amino acids long. Germline lookup yields CDR1 KGHSH and CDR2 LQKENI. J lost 2 bases, V lost 3 bases, and 1 base had no gene match.

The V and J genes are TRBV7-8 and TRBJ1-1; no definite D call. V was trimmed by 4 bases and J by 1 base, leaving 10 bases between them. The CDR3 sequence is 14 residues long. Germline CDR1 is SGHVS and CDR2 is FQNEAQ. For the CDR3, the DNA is TGTGCCAGCAGCTCACCGATACAGAACACTGAAGCTTTCTTT. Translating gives CASSSPIQNTEAFF.

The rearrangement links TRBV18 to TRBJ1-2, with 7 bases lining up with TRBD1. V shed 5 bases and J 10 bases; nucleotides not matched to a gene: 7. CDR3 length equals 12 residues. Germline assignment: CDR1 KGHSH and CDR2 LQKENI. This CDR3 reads CASSSETGHYTF. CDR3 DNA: TGTGCCAGCTCATCCGAGACAGGGCACTACACCTTC.

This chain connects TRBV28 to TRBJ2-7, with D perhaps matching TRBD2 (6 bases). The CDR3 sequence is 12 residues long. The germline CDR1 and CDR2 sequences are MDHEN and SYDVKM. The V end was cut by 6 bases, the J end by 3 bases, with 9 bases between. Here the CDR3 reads CASRGGDYEQYF. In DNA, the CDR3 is TGTGCCAGCAGGGGAGGCGACTACGAGCAGTACTTC.

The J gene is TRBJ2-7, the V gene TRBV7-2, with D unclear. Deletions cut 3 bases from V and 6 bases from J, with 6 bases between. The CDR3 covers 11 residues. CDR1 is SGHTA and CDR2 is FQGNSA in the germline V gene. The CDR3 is CASSLSREQYF. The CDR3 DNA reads TGTGCCAGCAGCTTGAGCCGCGAGCAGTACTTC.

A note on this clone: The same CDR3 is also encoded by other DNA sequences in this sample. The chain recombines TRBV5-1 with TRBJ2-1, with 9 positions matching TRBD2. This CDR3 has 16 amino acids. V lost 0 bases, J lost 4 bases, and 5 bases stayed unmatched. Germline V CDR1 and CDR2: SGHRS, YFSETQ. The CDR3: CASSLAGLAGYNEQFF. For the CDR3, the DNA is TGCGCCAGCAGCTTGGCAGGGCTAGCGGGGTACAATGAGCAGTTCTTC. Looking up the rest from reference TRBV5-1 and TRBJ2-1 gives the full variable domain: KAGVTQTPRYLIKTRGQQVTLSCSPISGHRSVSWYQQTPGQGLQFLFEYFSETQRNKGNFPGRFSGRQFSNSRSEMNVSTLELGDSALYLCASSLAGLAGYNEQFFGPGTRLTVL.

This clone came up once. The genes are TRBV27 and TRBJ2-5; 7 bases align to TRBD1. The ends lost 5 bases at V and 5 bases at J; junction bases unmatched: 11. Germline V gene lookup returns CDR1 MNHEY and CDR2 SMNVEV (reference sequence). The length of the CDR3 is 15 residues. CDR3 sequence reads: CASSARDRELETQYF. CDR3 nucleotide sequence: TGTGCCAGCAGTGCCCGGGACAGAGAATTGGAGACCCAGTACTTC.

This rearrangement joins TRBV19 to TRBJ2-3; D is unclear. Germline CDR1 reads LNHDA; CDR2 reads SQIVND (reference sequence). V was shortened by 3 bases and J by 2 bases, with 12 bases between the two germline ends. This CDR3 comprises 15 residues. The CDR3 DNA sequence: TGTGCCAGTAGTATGGGCACCCTGTCCACAGATACGCAGTATTTT. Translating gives CASSMGTLSTDTQYF.